A single sample is the source of the 14 T cell receptor beta chains below, sequenced in a study of T cell clonality in common variable immunodeficiency. The protocol was immunoSEQ multiplex PCR, while the TCRdb copy is restricted to in-frame clones and leaves out a portion. The specimen gives roughly 42,000 clones without singletons; the ten biggest hold about 3%. What was sequenced was peripheral blood mononuclear cells. These receptors were taken from a person aged 18 to 70 in good health.

This clone was observed at least ten times. Read coverage stops 3 residues before the CDR3 terminus; the germline J gene supplies the remainder. The genes are TRBV6-1 and TRBJ1-4, with D uncertain. This CDR3 comprises 14 residues. Trimming took off 3 bases at V and 6 bases at J, with 11 bases between the two ends. Germline loops: CDR1 MNHNS, CDR2 SASEGT. The CDR3 sequence is CASSDSGWDEKLFF. Partial CDR3 DNA: TGTGCCAGCAGTGATAGCGGGTGGGATGAAAAA.

This clone was recorded a few times. The CDR3 end is not reached by the read, which stops 3 residues before it; the germline J gene fills it in. The gene calls are TRBV6-2 or TRBV6-3 and TRBJ2-7; 10 nucleotides match TRBD2. V lost 6 bases, J lost 4 bases, and 9 bases stayed unmatched. The CDR3 contains 15 residues. Looked up from germline, CDR1 is MNHEY and CDR2 is SVGEGT. The CDR3 spells CASRDGTSVLYEQYF. The CDR3 DNA, read in part, is TGTGCCAGCAGGGACGGGACTAGCGTTTTATACGAG.

Many counts were recorded for this clone. The CDR3 goes on 3 residues after the read ends, and that part is filled in from the germline J gene. This chain uses TRBV4-2 with TRBJ1-5, with 8 bases that match TRBD1. This CDR3 spans 16 amino acids. The junction had 8 bases not matched to a gene; V was cut back by 2 bases and J by 5 bases. Germline loops: CDR1 LGHNA, CDR2 YNFKEQ. This CDR3 is CASSQYGTGGDQPQHF. The sequenced part of the CDR3 DNA is TGTGCCAGCAGCCAATATGGGACAGGTGGAGATCAGCCC.

The part of the CDR3 DNA that was read is TGTGCCAGCAGTAGGGGACTAGCGGCAAACAATGAG. This codes for CASSRGLAANNE. The entire CDR3 is CASSRGLAANNEQFF. This chain joins TRBV6-4 and TRBJ2-1, with 11 bases lining up with TRBD2. With the read ending 3 residues before the CDR3 end, the germline J gene is used to fill in that end. The CDR3 is 15 residues long. After removal of 5 bases from V and 5 bases from J, the junction contained 5 bases not matched to a gene. The V gene's germline CDR1 is MRHNA and CDR2 SNTAGT.

This clone was detected ten times or more. The read ends 3 residues early relative to the CDR3; the germline J gene fills the gap. The chain couples TRBV14 to TRBJ2-7; 10 nucleotides match TRBD1. Germline CDR1 is SGHDN and CDR2 is FVKESK. Germline trimming cut 3 bases from V and 0 bases from J; bases unmatched to any gene: 8. CDR3 length: 17 amino acids. Partial CDR3 DNA: TGTGCCAGCAGCCACCCCGGGACAGGGGATAGCTCCTACGAG. Protein sequence: CASSHPGTGDSSYE. The full CDR3 protein reads CASSHPGTGDSSYEQYF.

Details on this clone: The read ends 3 residues early relative to the CDR3; the germline J gene fills the gap. J is TRBJ2-7 and V is TRBV11-2; D is possibly TRBD1 (6 bases). The ends were cut back, 1 base at V and 2 bases at J, with 9 bases in the middle. The length of the CDR3 is 14 residues. Germline V lookup: CDR1 SGHAT, CDR2 FQNNGV. The CDR3 here is CASSLVDRTYEQYF. CDR3 bases read: TGTGCCAGCAGCTTAGTTGACAGGACCTACGAG. The full variable domain, rest sourced from reference TRBV11-2 and TRBJ2-7, is EAGVAQSPRYKIIEKRQSVAFWCNPISGHATLYWYQQILGQGPKLLIQFQNNGVVDDSQLPKDRFSAERLKGVDSTLKIQPAKLEDSAVYLCASSLVDRTYEQYFGPGTRLTVT.

The sample holds many counts of this clone. The CDR3 end falls 3 residues outside the read, so it is completed with the germline J gene. The chain employs TRBV7-8 and TRBJ2-7; 7 bases are a match to TRBD2. Germline values: CDR1 SGHVS, CDR2 FQNEAQ. The junction had 7 bases not matched to a gene; V was cut back by 2 bases and J by 0 bases. This CDR3 has 16 residues. The CDR3 loop is CASSLLTGTTSYEQYF. The covered CDR3 bases are TGTGCCAGCAGCTTACTTACCGGGACTACCTCCTACGAG.

Many counts were recorded for this clone. The read terminates 3 residues ahead of where the CDR3 ends, so the germline J gene completes it. The V gene is TRBV5-5, the J gene TRBJ2-7; TRBD2 is a possible D gene (5 bases). V gave up 1 base and J gave up 4 bases, with 6 bases separating them. The germline CDR1 and CDR2 sequences are SGHKS and YYEKEE (reference sequence). The CDR3 covers 12 residues. The sequenced part of the CDR3 DNA is TGTGCCAGCAGCTTGACGGGGTACGAG. As protein: CASSLTGYE. The full CDR3 is CASSLTGYEQYF.

This clone was seen at least ten times. The sequenced fragment ends 3 residues before the CDR3 boundary, so the rest is inferred from the germline J gene. This rearrangement joins TRBV9 to TRBJ2-4, with 8 bases identical to TRBD1. V lost 2 bases, J lost 8 bases, and 6 bases stayed unmatched. The germline V gene has CDR1 SGDLS and CDR2 YYNGEE. This CDR3 has 14 amino acids. The sequenced CDR3 bases are TGTGCCAGCAGCGTTTCAGGGGGCTTGGACATT. Its translation: CASSVSGGLDI. The full-length CDR3 reads as CASSVSGGLDIQYF.

In its sample, this clone was seen many times. The read halts 3 residues ahead of the CDR3 end, with the missing end drawn from the germline J gene. The genes are TRBV14 and TRBJ2-1; D not certain. V was trimmed by 0 bases and J by 7 bases, leaving 4 bases between them. Germline V lookup: CDR1 SGHDN, CDR2 FVKESK. The CDR3 is 12 amino acids. CDR3 sequence: CASSQDTNEQFF. The DNA read from the CDR3 is TGTGCCAGCAGCCAAGATACAAATGAG.

This clone was picked up many times. The CDR3 DNA, read in part, is TGTGCCAGCAGTGAGTGGCCAGAGGCCTACGAG. Translated, it gives CASSEWPEAYE. The entire CDR3 sequence reads CASSEWPEAYEQYF. This sequence joins TRBV6-1 and TRBJ2-7, with D uncertain. Read data end 3 residues before the CDR3 end; the end is taken from the germline J gene. Germline V gene sequence: CDR1 MNHNS, CDR2 SASEGT. V lost 3 bases and J 2 bases, leaving 11 bases between the germline ends. The CDR3 covers 14 residues.

At least ten counts were recorded for this clone. The read halts 3 residues ahead of the CDR3 end, with the missing end drawn from the germline J gene. The chain uses TRBV6-1 and TRBJ1-2, with unresolved D. CDR1 MNHNS and CDR2 SASEGT come from the germline V gene. This CDR3 has 13 amino acids. The V and J ends lost 3 bases and 6 bases respectively, with 11 bases between them. The CDR3 loop reads CASSEYGLNGYTF. The sequenced CDR3 bases are TGTGCCAGCAGTGAGTATGGCTTGAATGGC.

About this clone itself: The read ends 3 residues before the CDR3 terminus; that terminus is restored from the germline J gene. The chain joins TRBV30 to TRBJ2-3; 8 bases are shared with TRBD2. CDR3 length: 14 amino acids. Germline-derived CDR1 and CDR2 are GTSNPN and SVGIG (reference sequence). V shed 3 bases, J shed 5 bases, and the junction held 7 bases outside the gene matches. CDR3 bases read: TGTGCCTGGAGCCGGGGGGGCGCAGGAGATACG. This gives the protein CAWSRGGAGDT. The entire CDR3 reads CAWSRGGAGDTQYF.

Ten or more counts support this clone. The CDR3 protein is CASKEAPGSNEQFF. The sequenced part of the CDR3 DNA is TGTGCCAGCAAGGAGGCCCCAGGGTCGAATGAG. V usage is TRBV19 and J usage is TRBJ2-1, with D perhaps TRBD1 or TRBD2 (5 bases each). Read coverage stops 3 residues before the CDR3 terminus; the germline J gene supplies the remainder. The CDR3 runs to 14 residues. V was trimmed by 9 bases and J by 7 bases, leaving 19 bases between them. Germline V lookup: CDR1 LNHDA, CDR2 SQIVND (reference sequence).